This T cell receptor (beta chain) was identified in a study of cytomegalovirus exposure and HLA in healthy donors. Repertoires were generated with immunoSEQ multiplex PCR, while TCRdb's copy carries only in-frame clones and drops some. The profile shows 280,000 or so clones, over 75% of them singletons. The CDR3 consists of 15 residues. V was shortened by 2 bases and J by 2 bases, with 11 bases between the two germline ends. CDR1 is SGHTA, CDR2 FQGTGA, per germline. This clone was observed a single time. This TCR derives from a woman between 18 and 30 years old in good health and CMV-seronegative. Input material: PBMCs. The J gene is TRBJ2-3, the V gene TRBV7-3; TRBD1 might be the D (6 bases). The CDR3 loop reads CASSLQGTHTDTQYF. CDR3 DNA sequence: TGTGCCAGCAGCTTACAGGGGACCCACACAGATACGCAGTATTTT.